A selection of T cell receptor beta chains follows, all from one sample in a study of shared clonotypes between healthy human individuals. Clones were read by immunoSEQ multiplex PCR, and TCRdb kept only the in-frame ones, dropping some. In the table there are about 520,000 clones, about 96% of which are singletons. The sample taken for sequencing was naive CD4+ T cells sorted from blood. These receptors came from a woman aged 25-40 years in good health. CDR3s include the opening cysteine and the closing phenylalanine or tryptophan. D genes are given only for firm matches. Only part of the rows carry a size: once, few, many, or a class if the clone is expanded.

>.|TRBD1|15|TRBV9|TRBJ2-7
TGTGCCAGCAGCGCCGGGACAGGGAGGGATTACGAGCAGTACTTC
CASSAGTGRDYEQYF
>.|TRBD2|16|TRBV7-9|TRBJ2-3
TGTGCCAGCAGCTCCCGGGGACTAGCGGGCACAGATACGCAGTATTTT
CASSSRGLAGTDTQYF
>.|.|14|TRBV28|TRBJ1-2
TGTGCCAGCGTCAGTCAGCCAGGGCCCTATGGCTACACCTTC
CASVSQPGPYGYTF
>.|.|15|TRBV5-8|TRBJ2-1
TGTGCCAGCAGCCCCTCCTATTGGTACGGGGCTGAGCAGTTCTTC
CASSPSYWYGAEQFF
>.|.|15|TRBV4-1|TRBJ1-5
TGCGCCAGCAGCCAAATAGACAAAAGGCGACAGCCCCAGCATTTT
CASSQIDKRRQPQHF
>.|.|14|TRBV27|TRBJ1-1
TGTGCCAGCAGTTCCCAGCCGATGAACACTGAAGCTTTCTTT
CASSSQPMNTEAFF
>.|TRBD2|16|TRBV7-8|TRBJ2-2
TGTGCCAGCAGCTTAGATGGGGGAGGGCCATCCGGGGAGCTGTTTTTT
CASSLDGGGPSGELFF
>.|TRBD1|16|TRBV18|TRBJ1-5
TGTGCCAGCTCACCGATTAAGACAGGGTCCCAGCAGCCCCAGCATTTT
CASSPIKTGSQQPQHF
>.|TRBD2|15|TRBV19|TRBJ2-5
TGTGCCAGTAGTATACTAGCGGGAGGGCAAGGGACCCAGTACTTC
CASSILAGGQGTQYF
>.|TRBD2|16|TRBV15|TRBJ2-7
TGTGCCACCAGCAGAGATCTGGAGACTAGCGCGAACGAGCAGTACTTC
CATSRDLETSANEQYF
>.|.|15|TRBV7-7|TRBJ1-4
TGTGCCAGCAGTCCCGAGGCGGTAACTAATGAAAAACTGTTTTTT
CASSPEAVTNEKLFF
>.|.|17|TRBV4-2|TRBJ2-7
TGTGCCAGCAGCCAAGAGAGGAGGGACCGTCTATCCTACGAGCAGTACTTC
CASSQERRDRLSYEQYF
>few|.|13|TRBV11-2|TRBJ2-7
TGTGCCAGCAGCTCCGAGCGGGCCTACGAGCAGTACTTC
CASSSERAYEQYF
>.|TRBD1|15|TRBV27|TRBJ1-2
TGTGCCAGCACCTTCAGACAGGGTGGAAACTATGGCTACACCTTC
CASTFRQGGNYGYTF
>.|.|14|TRBV4-2|TRBJ1-1
TGTGCCAGCAGCCTGTTACAGGGTAACACTGAAGCTTTCTTT
CASSLLQGNTEAFF
>.|TRBD2|16|TRBV7-6|TRBJ2-5
TGTGCCAGCAGCCAAGAAGCACTAGCGGGAGTGGGTGAGCAGTACTTC
CASSQEALAGVGEQYF
>.|.|16|TRBV5-4|TRBJ1-1
TGTGCCAGCAGCGGCGTGGGGGCAGAGACATTAACTGAAGCTTTCTTT
CASSGVGAETLTEAFF
>.|TRBD1|20|TRBV30|TRBJ1-2
TGTGCCTGGAGTGTCCCGTCCCGGGACAGGAGATCCCGAGGATACTATGGCTACACCTTC
CAWSVPSRDRRSRGYYGYTF
>.|.|12|TRBV29-1|TRBJ2-1
TGCAGCGCCACCGGGACTCCTAATGAGCAGTTCTTC
CSATGTPNEQFF
>.|TRBD1|16|TRBV11-2|TRBJ2-5
TGTGCCAGCAGCTCGTTTTCGACAGGGGAAGGGGAGACCCAGTACTTC
CASSSFSTGEGETQYF
>.|TRBD2|16|TRBV28|TRBJ2-1
TGTGCCAGCAGGGCTAGCGGGATTAGGTCCTACAATGAGCAGTTCTTC
CASRASGIRSYNEQFF
>once|TRBD2|14|TRBV14|TRBJ2-7
TGTGCCAGCAGCCAAGATTGGACTAGCGGCGAGCAGTACTTC
CASSQDWTSGEQYF
>.|.|13|TRBV19|TRBJ1-1
TGTGCCAGTAGTATAGTTGGGGAAACTGAAGCTTTCTTT
CASSIVGETEAFF
>.|.|17|TRBV5-1|TRBJ2-6
TGCGCCAGCAGCTTGGGCCACAGGGTGGCTGGGGCCAACGTCCTGACTTTC
CASSLGHRVAGANVLTF
>once|.|15|TRBV29-1|TRBJ1-3
TGCAGCGTTGCTTATGACGGTTCCTCTGGAAACACCATATATTTT
CSVAYDGSSGNTIYF
>.|TRBD1|16|TRBV5-1|TRBJ2-2
TGCGCCAGCGGGACAGGGCCCGTCAGGAACACCGGGGAGCTGTTTTTT
CASGTGPVRNTGELFF
>.|.|13|TRBV27|TRBJ1-4
TGTGCCAGCAGTCCCCCGGGACAACAAAAACTGTTTTTT
CASSPPGQQKLFF
>.|TRBD2|15|TRBV18|TRBJ2-2
TGTGCCAGCTCACCAAGGGCGGGAGACACCGGGGAGCTGTTTTTT
CASSPRAGDTGELFF